Each of the 9 T cell receptor beta chains below was sequenced from the same sample in a study of T cell clones after liver transplantation. The protocol was immunoSEQ multiplex PCR, while the TCRdb copy is restricted to in-frame clones and leaves out a portion. The repertoire holds around 70,000 clones, with 92% as singletons. Here the sequenced sample was CD4+ T cells from blood, taken nearly 26 months after liver transplant. All receptors come from a human patient who received a liver transplant. Some T cells may have originated in the graft donor.

The genes are TRBV4-3 and TRBJ1-5; no definite D call. The germline V gene encodes CDR1 LGHNA and CDR2 YSLEER. The CDR3 is 15 amino acids. Deletions cut 1 base from V and 5 bases from J, with 12 bases between. CDR3 sequence: CASSQGAVGDQPQHF. As DNA, the CDR3 is TGCGCCAGCAGCCAAGGCGCCGTTGGGGATCAGCCCCAGCATTTT.

The chain joins TRBV4-2 to TRBJ1-3; D might be TRBD1 (5 bases). From germline, CDR1 is LGHNA and CDR2 YNFKEQ. Trimming stripped 0 bases from V and 0 bases from J, with 18 bases between. This CDR3 comprises 19 residues. The CDR3 loop reads CASSQDVFGGVTSGNTIYF. The DNA for the CDR3 is TGTGCCAGCAGCCAAGATGTTTTTGGGGGGGTTACCTCTGGAAACACCATATATTTT.

The gene calls are TRBV4-2 and TRBJ2-2; no clear D gene. The germline CDR1 and CDR2 sequences are LGHNA and YNFKEQ. Trimming left V 4 bases short and J 6 bases short, with 12 bases between. The CDR3 runs to 14 residues. CDR3 nucleotide sequence: TGTGCCAGCAGCCGAACTGACGGAGCCGGGGAGCTGTTTTTT. The encoded protein is CASSRTDGAGELFF.

The V and J genes are TRBV7-2 and TRBJ2-5; TRBD1 or TRBD2 may be the D gene (5 bases each). The CDR3 has 13 residues. The V gene's germline CDR1 is SGHTA and CDR2 FQGNSA. Trimming pared 7 bases from V and 4 bases from J, leaving 13 bases between. This chain's CDR3 is CASNQGDGETQYF. CDR3 sequence (DNA): TGTGCCAGCAACCAAGGGGACGGAGAGACCCAGTACTTC.

This clone turned up a few times. The chain links TRBV25-1 to TRBJ1-1, with D uncertain. Germline assignment: CDR1 MGHDK and CDR2 SYGVNS. The CDR3 consists of 14 residues. V lost 2 bases to trimming and J lost 0 bases, with 7 bases between them. The CDR3 reads CASSEPGMNTEAFF. In DNA, the CDR3 is TGTGCCAGCAGTGAACCGGGGATGAACACTGAAGCTTTCTTT.

V gene TRBV7-9 combines with J gene TRBJ1-1, with 7 nucleotides matching TRBD1. Germline-derived CDR1 and CDR2 are SEHNR and FQNEAQ (reference sequence). The CDR3 is 16 amino acids. J lost 4 bases, V lost 2 bases, and 10 bases had no gene match. CDR3 in amino acids: CASSLRETGSGTEAFF. CDR3 nucleotides: TGTGCCAGCAGCTTAAGAGAGACAGGGTCGGGCACTGAAGCTTTCTTT.

The rearrangement uses TRBV6-1 and TRBJ2-1; the D gene is possibly TRBD2 (6 bases). This CDR3 is 14 amino acids long. V lost 5 bases to trimming and J lost 6 bases, with 14 bases between them. Germline V lookup: CDR1 MNHNS, CDR2 SASEGT. The DNA for the CDR3 is TGTGCCAGCAGTAGACCGGGACTCACCAATGAGCAGTTCTTC. It codes for CASSRPGLTNEQFF.

The rearrangement uses TRBV28 and TRBJ2-4; 7 bases are a match to TRBD1. The trim removed 4 bases at V and 3 bases at J, leaving 6 bases unmatched. This CDR3 is built from 15 residues. In germline, CDR1 is MDHEN, CDR2 SYDVKM. The CDR3 sequence: CASSSAGTVKNIQYF. CDR3 DNA sequence: TGTGCCAGCAGTTCCGCCGGGACAGTCAAAAACATTCAGTACTTC.

V is TRBV5-1 and J is TRBJ2-1; 9 positions match TRBD2. The germline CDR1 and CDR2 sequences are SGHRS and YFSETQ. Trimming at V came to 4 bases and at J to 11 bases, leaving 13 bases not matched to a gene. The CDR3 totals 15 residues. The CDR3 loop reads CASSVGNPTSGQQFF. The CDR3 nucleotides are TGCGCCAGCAGCGTGGGAAACCCGACTAGCGGACAGCAGTTCTTC. Together with reference TRBV5-1 and TRBJ2-1, the CDR3 gives the full variable domain: KAGVTQTPRYLIKTRGQQVTLSCSPISGHRSVSWYQQTPGQGLQFLFEYFSETQRNKGNFPGRFSGRQFSNSRSEMNVSTLELGDSALYLCASSVGNPTSGQQFFGPGTRLTVL.